This T cell receptor (beta chain) was captured in a study of cytomegalovirus exposure and HLA in healthy donors. Study-wide findings and caveats: A link between a missense DCLRE1C variant and TCR beta V- and J-gene trimming emerged from a later analysis. A later analysis, which compared TCR beta chains of equal frequency, found the HLA-associated ones more clonally expanded. Links to common viral pathogens appeared, in a later analysis, for several of the most significant clusters.

The CDR3 has 17 residues. Losses at the gene ends were 1 base for V and 4 bases for J; bases not matched to a gene: 7. Germline assignment: CDR1 MGHRA and CDR2 YSYEKL. It was with 60 Vbeta and 13 Jbeta primers that the PCR ran. The repertoire was sequenced with immunoSEQ multiplex PCR; TCRdb's copy has only in-frame clones and lacks some. The sample has some 190,000 clones; around four fifths are singletons. This clone was detected once. Antigen: not known. Sequencing was performed on PBMCs. This chain joins TRBV4-1 and TRBJ2-1, with 10 bases fitting TRBD2. The sequence was obtained from a boy under 10 years old in good health and CMV-seronegative. As DNA, the CDR3 is TGCGCCAGCAGCCAAGTTAGCCTAGCGGGGGATTACAATGAGCAGTTCTTC. Residues: CASSQVSLAGDYNEQFF.